The 15 T cell receptor beta chains reported below all come from one sample, sequenced in a study of T cell responses to AZD1222 COVID-19 vaccine. The assay was immunoSEQ multiplex PCR, and TCRdb's table has in-frame clones only and misses some. The repertoire includes 110,000 or so clones, roughly 86% of them detected once, and about 4% sits in the top ten. Sequenced here: peripheral blood, sampled 28 days after the second AZD1222 dose. These receptor sequences come from an adult who received the AZD1222 COVID-19 vaccine.

The CDR3 reads CASSKAGQGWEKLFF. For the CDR3, the DNA is TGTGCCAGCAGCAAAGCAGGACAGGGGTGGGAAAAACTGTTTTTT. The gene calls are TRBV21-1 and TRBJ1-4; the DNA was not compared with TRBD1, the D call given in the table. TRBV21-1 is given as a pseudogene. The CDR3 has 15 residues.

This clone appeared once. CDR3 region: CASSAQQGPRFNSPLHF. In DNA, the CDR3 is TGTGCCAGCAGCGCGCAACAGGGACCCCGCTTTAATTCACCCCTCCACTTT. The chain joins TRBV9 to TRBJ1-6, with TRBD1 as a possible D gene (6 bases). Germline V CDR1 and CDR2: SGDLS, YYNGEE. Trimming left V 3 bases short and J 6 bases short, with 19 bases between. CDR3 size: 17 residues.

The chain couples TRBV10-3 to TRBJ2-2, with TRBD1 matching 8 bases. V shed 2 bases, J shed 5 bases, and the junction held 7 bases outside the gene matches. Germline V lookup: CDR1 ENHRY, CDR2 SYGVKD. The CDR3 covers 16 residues. The CDR3 DNA follows: TGTGCCATCAGTGAGAGGGCACAGGGGGAGACCGGGGAGCTGTTTTTT. As protein: CAISERAQGETGELFF.

In this sample, this clone turned up once. The genes are TRBV11-1 and TRBJ2-1; D may be TRBD2 (5 bases). The germline V gene encodes CDR1 SGHAT and CDR2 FQDESV (reference sequence). Trimming took off 6 bases at V and 8 bases at J, with 14 bases between the two ends. The CDR3 is 13 residues long. The CDR3 here is CASRSWGEDEQFF. CDR3 coding DNA: TGTGCCAGCAGGTCCTGGGGAGAGGATGAGCAGTTCTTC.

This chain uses TRBV6-5 with TRBJ2-2, with TRBD2 matching 10 bases. CDR3 length equals 16 residues. Germline V gene lookup returns CDR1 MNHEY and CDR2 SVGAGI. Germline trimming cut 2 bases from V and 3 bases from J; bases unmatched to any gene: 3. The CDR3 protein is CASSYAGTSDTGELFF. The CDR3 DNA is TGTGCCAGCAGTTACGCCGGGACTAGCGACACCGGGGAGCTGTTTTTT.

A few counts support this clone. The J gene is TRBJ1-2, the V gene TRBV7-9; D possibly corresponds to TRBD1 (5 bases). Germline V gene lookup returns CDR1 SEHNR and CDR2 FQNEAQ (reference sequence). The length of the CDR3 is 14 residues. The V end lost 3 bases, the J end lost 7 bases, and 15 bases lay between the germline ends. CDR3 residues: CASSLVTGGPGYTF. The CDR3 DNA follows: TGTGCCAGCAGCTTGGTCACAGGCGGACCTGGCTACACCTTC.

This clone was seen a single time. The chain carries TRBV2 and TRBJ1-5; 7 positions match TRBD1. CDR3 size: 14 residues. Looked up from germline, CDR1 is SNHLY and CDR2 is FYNNEI. Trimming removed 7 bases from V and 3 bases from J; junction bases left unmatched: 6. CDR3 nucleotide sequence: TGTGCCAGCAACCTGGGACAGCACAATCAGCCCCAGCATTTT. Translation gives CASNLGQHNQPQHF.

The rearrangement uses TRBV7-3 and TRBJ2-5, with D perhaps matching TRBD1 or TRBD2 (5 bases each). The CDR3 runs to 14 residues. Germline values: CDR1 SGHTA, CDR2 FQGTGA. The V end was cut by 1 base, the J end by 4 bases, with 10 bases between. The CDR3 DNA is TGTGCCAGCAGCTTAAATCCGGGGCCAGAGACCCAGTACTTC. Amino acid sequence: CASSLNPGPETQYF.

The chain uses TRBV12-5 and TRBJ2-7; D gene ambiguous. V lost 2 bases and J lost 4, with 6 bases in between. CDR1 LGHNT and CDR2 FRNRAP come from the germline V gene. The CDR3 totals 12 residues. DNA for the CDR3: TGTGCTAGTGGTTTGCCCCCTTACGAGCAGTACTTC. It encodes CASGLPPYEQYF.

This chain links TRBV5-1 with TRBJ2-7; possibly TRBD1 for D (6 bases). The CDR3 covers 15 residues. The V gene lost 0 bases and the J gene lost 4 bases, with 14 bases spanning the gap. CDR1 SGHRS and CDR2 YFSETQ come from the germline V gene. CDR3 amino acids: CASSLGRGYPYEQYF. CDR3 DNA: TGCGCCAGCAGCTTGGGTAGGGGGTACCCTTACGAGCAGTACTTC.

The chain joins TRBV5-6 to TRBJ1-3; 8 positions match TRBD1. This CDR3 is built from 12 residues. V lost 4 bases, J lost 16 bases, and 10 bases stayed unmatched. Germline CDR1 and CDR2: SGHDT and YYEEEE. CDR3 sequence reads: CASSTPGTGVYF. The CDR3 nucleotides read TGTGCCAGCAGCACCCCCGGGACAGGCGTTTATTTT.

The chain combines TRBV23-1 with TRBJ2-2; D unclear. TRBV23-1 belongs to the ORF category, with a function that is uncertain. The CDR3 is 17 residues long. Trimming removed 6 bases at V and 2 bases at J, with 19 bases between. The CDR3 reads CASRVGSTIINTGELFF. CDR3 DNA sequence: TGCGCCAGCAGAGTGGGTAGCACGATTATAAACACCGGGGAGCTGTTTTTT.

V and J are TRBV29-1 and TRBJ1-2; no definite D call. Germline lookup yields CDR1 SQVTM and CDR2 ANQGSEA. This CDR3 is built from 11 residues. The V end lost 6 bases, the J end lost 7 bases, and 12 bases lay between the germline ends. CDR3 residues: CSVRDSGGYTF. The CDR3 DNA reads TGCAGCGTAAGGGATTCGGGTGGCTACACCTTC.

The chain is built from TRBV27 and TRBJ1-5, with 9 bases identical to TRBD1. This CDR3 has 15 residues. Germline values: CDR1 MNHEY, CDR2 SMNVEV (reference sequence). V lost 6 bases to trimming and J lost 9 bases; unmatched junction nucleotides: 12. CDR3 sequence reads: CASRSLQGAAPPQHF. CDR3 nucleotide sequence: TGTGCCAGCAGATCCCTACAGGGGGCGGCCCCGCCCCAGCATTTT.

The gene calls are TRBV12-3 or TRBV12-4 and TRBJ1-5; perhaps TRBD1 as D (5 bases). Between the trimmed V and J ends, which lost 2 bases and 11 bases, there was a span of 13 bases. The CDR3 covers 13 residues. CDR3 protein: CASSLYRGETQHF. DNA for the CDR3: TGTGCCAGCAGTTTATATCGGGGCGAAACCCAGCATTTT.